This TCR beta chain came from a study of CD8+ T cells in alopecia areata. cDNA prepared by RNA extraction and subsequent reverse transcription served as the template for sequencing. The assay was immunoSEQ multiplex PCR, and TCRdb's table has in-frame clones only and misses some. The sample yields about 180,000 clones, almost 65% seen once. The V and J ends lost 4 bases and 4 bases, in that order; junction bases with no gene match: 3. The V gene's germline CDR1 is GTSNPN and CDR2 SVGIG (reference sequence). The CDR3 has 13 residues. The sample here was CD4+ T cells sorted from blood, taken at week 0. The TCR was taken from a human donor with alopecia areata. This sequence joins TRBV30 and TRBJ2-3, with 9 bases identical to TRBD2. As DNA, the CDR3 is TGTGCCTGGACCATAGCGGGGGCAGATACGCAGTATTTT. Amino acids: CAWTIAGADTQYF.